Listed here are 2 T cell receptor beta chains from one sample, sequenced in a study of T cells expressing NK-cell markers. TCRdb re-called the 5' RACE reads and catalogs CDR3 proteins one per entry, DNA excluded. Here the sample table reports a few hundred thousand distinct CDR3 sequences. The sample consisted of blood T cells: a sorted CD56 or NKG2C T cell subset, CD4+ or CD8+ T cells, or bulk PBMC T cells (not recorded which). These receptors were obtained from a woman aged 45-60 years in good health.

The chain uses TRBV10-3 and TRBJ2-1; TCRdb gives TRBD1 as the D gene, but with no DNA this cannot be confirmed. This CDR3 has 16 residues. The germline CDR1 and CDR2 sequences are ENHRY and SYGVKD. The CDR3 reads CAISASTGGALGEQFF.

The genes are TRBV6-4 and TRBJ1-2; TCRdb reports TRBD1, a call that lacks DNA to check it against. Per the germline V gene, CDR1 is MRHNA and CDR2 is SNTAGT. The CDR3 loop spans 13 amino acids. The CDR3 protein is CASSPTGISGYTF.